This T cell receptor beta chain was identified in a study of read filtering for tumor transcriptome and immune sequencing. For the study at large: DNase treatment preceded whole-transcriptome library preparation.

This clonotype came up many times. Its target is unknown. From around 0.4 ug of RNA, a library with molecular barcoded alpha/delta and beta/gamma adaptors was made. TCRdb independently ran MiXCR on the reads; one entry per CDR3 protein. The table includes 75,000 to 95,000 distinct CDR3 sequences, 20% to 25% detected once. Findings of the study overall: IR-seq captured clonotypes deeper and more reliably than RNA-seq.

Germline loops: CDR1 SEHNR, CDR2 FQNEAQ (reference sequence). V dropped 4 bases and J dropped 5 bases, with 13 bases sitting between them. CDR3 length equals 14 residues. The sequenced sample was a population of CD138-negative cells sorted from bone marrow. This sequence originates from a donor aged 40 or older with multiple myeloma. This chain links TRBV7-9 with TRBJ2-3; D perhaps matches TRBD1 (6 bases). CDR3 nucleotides: TGTGCCAGCAGCTCGGGACGAGGGGGAGATACGCAGTATTTT. Its translation: CASSSGRGGDTQYF.